The T cell receptor beta chain described here comes from a study of blood T cell repertoires in COVID-19. Study-level background: Acute and convalescent COVID-19 samples came from the United States, Italy and Spain.

V lost 2 bases and J lost 4; bases outside the gene matches: 4. In germline, CDR1 is SGHNT, CDR2 YYREEE (reference sequence). The length of the CDR3 is 14 residues. Original analysis: How many nucleated cells were present was estimated from reference gene primer amplification. Method: immunoSEQ multiplex PCR; TCRdb's copy keeps in-frame clones and lacks some. The V and J calls and clone size come from that table; D and trimming were worked out from the DNA. This table holds 99,000 or so clones, roughly 80% found once. Input material: peripheral blood. This receptor was obtained from an elderly woman with acute or convalescent COVID-19. The chain combines TRBV5-4 with TRBJ2-5; 8 nucleotides agree with TRBD1. The DNA for the CDR3 is TGTGCCAGCAGCTTACAGGGGGGAGTAGAGACCCAGTACTTC. Amino acid sequence: CASSLQGGVETQYF.